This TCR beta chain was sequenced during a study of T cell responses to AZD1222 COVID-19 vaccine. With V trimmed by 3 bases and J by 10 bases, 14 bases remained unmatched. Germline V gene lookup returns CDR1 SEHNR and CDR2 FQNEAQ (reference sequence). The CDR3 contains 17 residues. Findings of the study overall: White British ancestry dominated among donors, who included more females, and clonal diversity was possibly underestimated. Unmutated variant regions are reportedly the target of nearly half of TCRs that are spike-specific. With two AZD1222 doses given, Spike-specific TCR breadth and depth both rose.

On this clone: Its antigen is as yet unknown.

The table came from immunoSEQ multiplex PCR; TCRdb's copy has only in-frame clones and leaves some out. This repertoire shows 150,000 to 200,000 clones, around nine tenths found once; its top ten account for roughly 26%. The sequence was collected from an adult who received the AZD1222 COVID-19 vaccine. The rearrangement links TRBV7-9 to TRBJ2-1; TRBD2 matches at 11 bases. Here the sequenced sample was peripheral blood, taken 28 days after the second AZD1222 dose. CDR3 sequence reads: CASSLGPGGLAVSEQFF. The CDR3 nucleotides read TGTGCCAGCAGCTTGGGCCCGGGGGGACTAGCGGTCTCGGAGCAGTTCTTC.